A single TCR beta chain is shown here with its context. This record belongs to a study of CD8 T cells in Susac syndrome. V was trimmed by 7 bases and J by 2 bases, leaving 9 bases between them. Looked up from germline, CDR1 is MNHNY and CDR2 is SVGAGI (reference sequence). This CDR3 comprises 12 residues. The RNA input was about 0.5 to 1 ug, and it was reverse transcribed with random hexamers. The authors amplified TCR beta CDR3 across 54 Vbeta and 13 Jbeta using immunoSEQ multiplex PCR. Via MiXCR, TCRdb re-called the immunoSEQ multiplex PCR reads, giving one row per CDR3 protein. Here the sample spans 150,000 to 200,000 distinct CDR3 sequences, around 93% being singletons.

The sample was CD4+ T cells from PBMCs. The receptor was isolated from a human donor in good health. The rearrangement uses TRBV6-6 and TRBJ2-7; tentatively, D is TRBD1 or TRBD2 (6 bases each). CDR3: CASKGGAYEQYF. As DNA, the CDR3 is TGTGCCAGCAAGGGGGGAGCCTACGAGCAGTACTTC.